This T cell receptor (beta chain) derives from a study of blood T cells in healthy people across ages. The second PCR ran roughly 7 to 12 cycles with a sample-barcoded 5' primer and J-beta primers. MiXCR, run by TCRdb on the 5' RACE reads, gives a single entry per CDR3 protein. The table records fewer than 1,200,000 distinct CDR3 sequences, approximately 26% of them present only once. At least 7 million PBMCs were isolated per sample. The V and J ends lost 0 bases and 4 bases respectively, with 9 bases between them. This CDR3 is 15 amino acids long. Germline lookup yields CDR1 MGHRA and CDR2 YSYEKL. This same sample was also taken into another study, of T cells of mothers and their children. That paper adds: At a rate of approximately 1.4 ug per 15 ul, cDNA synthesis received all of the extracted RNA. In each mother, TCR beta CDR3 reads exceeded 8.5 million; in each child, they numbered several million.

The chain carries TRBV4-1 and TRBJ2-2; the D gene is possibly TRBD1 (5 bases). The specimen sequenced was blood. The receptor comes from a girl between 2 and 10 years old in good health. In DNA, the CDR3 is TGCGCCAGCAGCCAAGAAGGGGTGGGCACCGGGGAGCTGTTTTTT. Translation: CASSQEGVGTGELFF.